The clone carrying this T cell receptor (beta chain) has a handful of counts. Its antigen remains unidentified. These data originate in a study of STAT3 mutations in large granular lymphocyte leukemia. Study findings and constraints: At least one immunodominant TCR beta clonotype appeared in every T-cell large granular lymphocyte leukemia patient.

Losses at the gene ends were 6 bases for V and 2 bases for J; bases not matched to a gene: 9. Germline values: CDR1 ENHRY, CDR2 SYGVKD. The CDR3 length is 16 residues. Here immunoSEQ multiplex PCR was the method, and the copy in TCRdb shows in-frame clones only, minus some. The table records approximately 6,600 clones, 45% to 65% of them present only once. The chain recombines TRBV10-3 with TRBJ2-7; the match to TRBD2 covers 11 bases. The TCR sequence derives from a boy younger than 18 with T-cell large granular lymphocyte leukemia. Some clones in this sample may be carry-over from other donors' samples. The sequencing input was peripheral blood mononuclear cells. CDR3 protein: CAISKTSGTVTYEQYF. The CDR3 DNA sequence: TGTGCCATCAGCAAGACTAGCGGGACCGTTACCTACGAGCAGTACTTC.